Following are 14 T cell receptor beta chains from one sample sequenced in a study of beta chain features in type 1 diabetes. Since all of the isolated RNA was reverse transcribed, expressed TCRB transcripts were what got sequenced. Using immunoSEQ multiplex PCR, the repertoire was profiled, and TCRdb retains in-frame clones only, with some absent. The sample lists 120,000 to 150,000 clones; around 9.3% were seen once. Sequencing was carried out using naive CD4+ T cells from blood. The receptors shown here come from a man aged 18 to 29 in good health.

This clone was seen a handful of times. The chain recombines TRBV7-9 with TRBJ2-3; 9 positions match TRBD2. Germline lookup yields CDR1 SEHNR and CDR2 FQNEAQ (reference sequence). This CDR3 has 15 amino acids. Trimming at V came to 11 bases and at J to 2 bases, leaving 11 bases not matched to a gene. This CDR3 is CAAGQRGAYTDTQYF. In DNA, the CDR3 is TGTGCCGCTGGCCAGCGGGGGGCCTACACAGATACGCAGTATTTT.

This clone has only a few counts. V usage is TRBV7-2 and J usage is TRBJ1-1; TRBD1 agrees at 8 bases. The germline CDR1 and CDR2 sequences are SGHTA and FQGNSA. This CDR3 comprises 14 residues. Germline trimming cut 3 bases from V and 4 bases from J; bases unmatched to any gene: 4. In DNA, the CDR3 is TGTGCCAGCAGCTTCGACAGGGGAAGCACTGAAGCTTTCTTT. Translated: CASSFDRGSTEAFF.

A few counts support this clone. This chain joins TRBV18 and TRBJ2-1; weak D call: TRBD2 (6 bases). Per the germline V gene, CDR1 is KGHSH and CDR2 is LQKENI. The germline V and J ends were trimmed by 3 bases and 8 bases, with 8 bases remaining between them. CDR3 length: 12 residues. In DNA form, the CDR3 reads TGTGCCAGCTCACCGACGGGGGATGAGCAGTTCTTC. This codes for CASSPTGDEQFF.

CDR3: CACSYQGREETQYF. The CDR3 DNA reads TGCGCCTGCTCTTACCAGGGGAGGGAAGAGACCCAGTACTTC. The chain combines TRBV5-1 with TRBJ2-5; D might be TRBD2 (7 bases). V was trimmed by 10 bases and J by 3 bases, leaving 19 bases between them. The germline gives CDR1 SGHRS, CDR2 YFSETQ. This CDR3 contains 14 residues.

The rearrangement uses TRBV7-2 and TRBJ2-5; maybe TRBD2 (6 bases). Germline V gene lookup returns CDR1 SGHTA and CDR2 FQGNSA. The CDR3 runs 13 residues. Trimming removed 10 bases from V and 5 bases from J, with 17 bases in between. This CDR3 is CATRVGGRETQYF. Written as DNA, the CDR3 is TGTGCCACCAGGGTGGGGGGACGGGAGACCCAGTACTTC.

The rearrangement joins TRBV10-2 to TRBJ2-7, with D maybe TRBD1 (5 bases). Germline loops: CDR1 WSHSY, CDR2 SAAADI. V was clipped by 6 bases and J by 3 bases, with 9 bases between them. The CDR3 sequence is 12 residues long. The CDR3 loop reads CASRPQGYEQYF. The CDR3 nucleotides read TGCGCCAGCAGGCCTCAGGGCTACGAGCAGTACTTC.

This clone occurred many times. This chain connects TRBV30 to TRBJ1-2; maybe TRBD1 (5 bases). Germline V CDR1 and CDR2: GTSNPN, SVGIG (reference sequence). This CDR3 is 14 amino acids long. V dropped 0 bases and J dropped 8 bases, with 16 bases sitting between them. Here the CDR3 reads CAWSVQAGHGGYTF. DNA of the CDR3: TGTGCCTGGAGTGTACAGGCAGGACACGGAGGCTACACCTTC.

This clone was counted between two and nine times. The chain is built from TRBV18 and TRBJ2-7, with TRBD1 identical over 10 bases. CDR1 is KGHSH, CDR2 LQKENI, per germline. Trimming took 3 bases from V and 5 from J; bases not matched to a gene: 7. This CDR3 has 15 amino acids. DNA for the CDR3: TGTGCCAGCTCACCGCGGGGACAGGGGTTGGACGAGCAGTACTTC. Protein sequence: CASSPRGQGLDEQYF. The whole variable domain, filled in from reference TRBV18 and TRBJ2-7, reads NAGVMQNPRHLVRRRGQEARLRCSPMKGHSHVYWYRQLPEEGLKFMVYLQKENIIDESGMPKERFSAEFPKEGPSILRIQQVVRGDSAAYFCASSPRGQGLDEQYFGPGTRLTVT.

This chain links TRBV27 with TRBJ2-3, with D perhaps TRBD2 (6 bases). The germline V gene has CDR1 MNHEY and CDR2 SMNVEV (reference sequence). Trimming pared 7 bases from V and 1 base from J, leaving 15 bases between. The CDR3 has 15 residues. CDR3 loop: CASTFRGDGTDTQYF. The CDR3 nucleotides read TGTGCCAGCACTTTCCGCGGGGATGGCACAGATACGCAGTATTTT.

V is TRBV27 and J is TRBJ1-2; 11 nucleotides match TRBD1. The CDR3 has 17 residues. With 6 bases clipped from V and 3 bases from J, the junction kept 12 bases outside the gene matches. The germline gives CDR1 MNHEY, CDR2 SMNVEV (reference sequence). The chain's CDR3 is CASSRSGQGVAYYGYTF. The CDR3, as DNA: TGTGCCAGCAGCCGATCGGGACAGGGGGTCGCGTACTATGGCTACACCTTC.

This sequence joins TRBV7-9 and TRBJ1-3; the D is unclear. The CDR3 runs 12 residues. Germline assignment: CDR1 SEHNR and CDR2 FQNEAQ (reference sequence). Trimming cost V 5 bases and J 4 bases, with 6 bases left between them. CDR3 region: CASSAAGNTIYF. CDR3 nucleotides: TGTGCCAGCAGCGCGGCGGGAAACACCATATATTTT.

This clone was observed many times. The V and J genes are TRBV7-2 and TRBJ2-3, with a possible D match to TRBD2 (6 bases). This CDR3 has 13 amino acids. The germline CDR1 and CDR2 sequences are SGHTA and FQGNSA. The ends were cut back, 5 bases at V and 4 bases at J, with 10 bases in the middle. The CDR3 protein is CASSPSGSDTQYF. For the CDR3, the DNA is TGTGCCAGCAGCCCGAGCGGGTCAGATACGCAGTATTTT.

This clone was seen a handful of times. The V and J genes are TRBV30 and TRBJ2-1; TRBD1 matches at 10 bases. The CDR3 contains 14 residues. The V segment lost 4 bases and the J segment 6 bases; nucleotides outside the gene matches: 6. From germline, CDR1 is GTSNPN and CDR2 SVGIG (reference sequence). CDR3 residues: CAWKRQGAINEQFF. Here the CDR3 DNA reads TGTGCCTGGAAACGACAGGGGGCGATCAATGAGCAGTTCTTC. The full variable domain, its missing parts supplied by reference TRBV30 and TRBJ2-1, is SQTIHQWPATLVQPVGSPLSLECTVEGTSNPNLYWYRQAAGRGLQLLFYSVGIGQISSEVPQNLSASRPQDRQFILSSKKLLLSDSGFYLCAWKRQGAINEQFFGPGTRLTVL.

This clone has just a few counts. This chain links TRBV7-9 with TRBJ2-1, with TRBD2 matching over 9 bases. Germline V lookup: CDR1 SEHNR, CDR2 FQNEAQ (reference sequence). CDR3 size: 15 residues. Trimming took 4 bases from V and 8 from J; bases not matched to a gene: 9. The DNA for the CDR3 is TGTGCCAGCAGCTCGGGGGGACTAGCAGGTCATGAGCAGTTCTTC. Its protein product is CASSSGGLAGHEQFF.